This TCR beta chain derives from a study of blood T cell repertoires in COVID-19 (dated by TCRdb to the early 2020s). Context from the whole study: Samples from collaborators originated in the United States, Italy and Spain and spanned both the acute and convalescent phases of COVID-19. The material from the prospective study consisted of cDNA or gDNA derived from T cells, B-cell-depleted T cells, or PBMCs. Subjects who had been exposed to COVID-19, were actively infected with it, or had recovered from it provided the deeply sampled blood TCRbeta repertoires that made up the dataset. The repertoires were made available in a free public database intended to serve as a resource for research on the immune response to SARS-CoV-2. The samples were drawn from two sources: the first 160 participants of the ongoing ImmuneRACE study, and 1,000 to 1,500 subjects contributed by 6 global collaborators. A de-identified subject ID, COVID-19 status, age in years and sex were almost always included in the sample metadata. Where HLA class I and class II types were available, the types were taken from metadata supplied by the sample provider, not from assay-based typing.

Remarks on this clone: This receptor's antigen is unknown. Within one base of it there is no much larger clone, and no base qualities were kept.

The CDR1 and CDR2 encoded by the germline V gene (reference sequence) are LNHDA and SQIVND. Measured from the cysteine to the phenylalanine, the CDR3 is 18 residues long. The read is trimmed to its CDR3 DNA, 54 bases read in frame from base 1. V is trimmed back by 1 base and J by 8 bases, and the junction contains 16 bases that no gene match accounts for. Each collaborating institution followed its own protocols to collect whole blood in K2EDTA tubes. For TCRbeta analysis, collaborators shipped samples as frozen whole blood, isolated PBMCs, or DNA extracted from either of those sample types. The paper's findings and limits, for the study overall: How much clinical and demographic metadata was included differed by source and by participant, and the metadata was provided uncurated.

The immunoSEQ Assay, a bias-controlled multiplex PCR, was used to amplify TCRbeta CDR3 regions from genomic DNA. The original pipeline was this. Nucleated cell counts per sample were estimated from amplification of reference gene primers within the assay. Sequence reads were collapsed and filtered to measure the absolute abundance of every unique TCRbeta CDR3 rearrangement. Productive Simpson clonality was computed per sample as the square root of Simpson's diversity index over productive rearrangements. Sourced from immuneACCESS, this table was stored by TCRdb with only in-frame sequences that have V and J called. A share of the clones is absent; for the studies checked, an unresolved V gene accounts for under half, and the remainder has no known explanation. For V, J and clone size, that table is used; D and trimming come from the DNA. The sample table holds 99,000 or so clones, of which roughly 84% were seen once. Roughly a quarter of the sample lies in the top ten.

The source of this sequence is a man aged 55 to 70 with acute or convalescent COVID-19. The sequencing input was peripheral blood. Rearrangement joined TRBV19 to TRBJ2-5, and TRBD2 matches 10 of the central bases. The CDR3 is CASSIVTSGTTGAGTQYF. The DNA reads as follows: TGTGCCAGTAGTATAGTCACTAGCGGGACCACAGGGGCCGGAACCCAGTACTTC.